The clone carrying this T cell receptor beta chain was seen more than once but under ten times. Its antigen is unidentified. The investigators reverse transcribed all of the isolated RNA, so they sequenced expressed TCRB transcripts. Repertoires were generated with immunoSEQ multiplex PCR, while TCRdb's copy carries only in-frame clones and drops some. The top ten clones hold about 0.097% of a sample with about 620,000 clones, about 16% of them seen once. This specimen belongs to a study of beta chain features in type 1 diabetes. Study outcomes and limitations: A pattern of fewer insertions and more deletions at VDJ junctions was seen in type 1 diabetes patients.

Germline values: CDR1 LGHNA, CDR2 YNFKEQ. V lost 3 bases to trimming and J lost 3 bases; unmatched junction nucleotides: 5. The CDR3 is 15 amino acids. V usage is TRBV4-2 and J usage is TRBJ2-3; TRBD1 matches 8 bases. The sample was naive CD4+ T cells from blood. The sequence was collected from a man in his late teens or twenties in good health. CDR3 sequence reads: CASSQITGGTDTQYF. CDR3 DNA sequence: TGTGCCAGCAGCCAGATCACAGGGGGAACAGATACGCAGTATTTT.